The source of this T cell receptor (beta chain) is a study of T cell repertoires in cytomegalovirus infection. This clonotype has at least ten counts. CDR3 length: 15 residues. V was cut by 1 base and J by 7 bases, with 16 bases left in between. Germline V gives CDR1 MNHNS, CDR2 SASEGT. TCRdb recomputed calls from the reads with MiXCR, one row per CDR3 protein. Here the sample spans more than 650,000 distinct CDR3 sequences, 35% to 40% being singletons. Sequencing input: PBMCs. The sequence was obtained from a human donor in good health (CMV status not recorded). Some clones in this sample may be carry-over from other donors' samples. The gene calls are TRBV6-1 and TRBJ2-5; D might be TRBD2 (5 bases). DNA of the CDR3: TGTGCCAGCAGTGAAGTGGGTGGAGGACCCCGGACCCAGTACTTC. It specifies CASSEVGGGPRTQYF.